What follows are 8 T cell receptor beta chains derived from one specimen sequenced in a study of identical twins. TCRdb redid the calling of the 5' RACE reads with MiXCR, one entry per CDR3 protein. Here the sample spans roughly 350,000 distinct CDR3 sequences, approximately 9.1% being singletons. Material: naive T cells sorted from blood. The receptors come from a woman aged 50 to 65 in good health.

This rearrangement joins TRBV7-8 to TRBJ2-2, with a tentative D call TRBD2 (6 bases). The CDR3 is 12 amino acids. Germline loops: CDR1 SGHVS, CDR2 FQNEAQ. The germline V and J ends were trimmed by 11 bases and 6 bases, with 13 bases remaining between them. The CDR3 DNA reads TGTGCCTCCTTGGGGGGTCCCGGGGAGCTGTTTTTT. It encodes CASLGGPGELFF.

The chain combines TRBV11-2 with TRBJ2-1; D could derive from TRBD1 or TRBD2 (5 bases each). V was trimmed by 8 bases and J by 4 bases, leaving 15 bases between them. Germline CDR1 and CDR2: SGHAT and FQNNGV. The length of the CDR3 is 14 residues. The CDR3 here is CASAGTSLYNEQFF. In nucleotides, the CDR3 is TGTGCCAGCGCTGGGACCTCCCTATACAATGAGCAGTTCTTC.

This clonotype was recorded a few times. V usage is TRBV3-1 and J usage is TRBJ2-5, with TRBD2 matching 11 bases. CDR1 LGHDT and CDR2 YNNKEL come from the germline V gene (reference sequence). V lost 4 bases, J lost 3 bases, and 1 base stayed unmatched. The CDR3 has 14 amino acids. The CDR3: CASSPLAGEETQYF. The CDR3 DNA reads TGTGCCAGCAGCCCACTAGCGGGAGAAGAGACCCAGTACTTC.

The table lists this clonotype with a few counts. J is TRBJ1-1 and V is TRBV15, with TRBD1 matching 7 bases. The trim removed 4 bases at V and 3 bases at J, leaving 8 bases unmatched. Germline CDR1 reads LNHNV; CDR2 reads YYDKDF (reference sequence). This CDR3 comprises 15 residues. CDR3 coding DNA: TGTGCCACCAGCAAGGGGGCCCTTGGGGACACTGAAGCTTTCTTT. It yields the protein CATSKGALGDTEAFF.

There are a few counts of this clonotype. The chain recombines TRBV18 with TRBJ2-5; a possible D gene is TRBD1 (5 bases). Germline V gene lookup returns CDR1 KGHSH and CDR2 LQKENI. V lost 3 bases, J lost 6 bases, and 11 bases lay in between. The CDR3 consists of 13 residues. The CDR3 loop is CASSPSGQKTQYF. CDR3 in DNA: TGTGCCAGCTCACCTTCAGGGCAGAAGACCCAGTACTTC.

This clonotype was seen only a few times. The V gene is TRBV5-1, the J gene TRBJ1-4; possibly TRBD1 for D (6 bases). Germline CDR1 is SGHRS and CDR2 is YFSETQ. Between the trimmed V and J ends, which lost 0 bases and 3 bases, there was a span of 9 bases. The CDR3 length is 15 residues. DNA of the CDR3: TGCGCCAGCAGCTTGGGCGGGACATCTAATGAAAAACTGTTTTTT. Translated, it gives CASSLGGTSNEKLFF.

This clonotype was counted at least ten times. CDR3 coding DNA: TGCGCCAGCAGCCCTTTCCAGGGAAGCAATCAGCCCCAGCATTTT. Amino acids: CASSPFQGSNQPQHF. The V call is TRBV5-1, the J call TRBJ1-5; perhaps TRBD1 as D (5 bases). CDR1 and CDR2 from the germline V gene are SGHRS and YFSETQ. The V and J ends lost 4 bases and 1 base respectively, with 12 bases between them. The CDR3 length is 15 residues.

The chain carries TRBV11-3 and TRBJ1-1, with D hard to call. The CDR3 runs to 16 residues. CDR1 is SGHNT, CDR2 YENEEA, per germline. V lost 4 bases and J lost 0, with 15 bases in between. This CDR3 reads CASSYLLTAMNTEAFF. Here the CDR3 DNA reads TGTGCCAGCAGCTACTTACTGACCGCGATGAACACTGAAGCTTTCTTT.